This passage covers 9 T cell receptor beta chains from one sample sequenced in a study of cytomegalovirus exposure and HLA in healthy donors. The PCR used 60 Vbeta and 13 Jbeta primers. Clones were read by immunoSEQ multiplex PCR, and TCRdb kept only the in-frame ones, dropping some. The sample includes roughly 140,000 clones, approximately 80% of them seen just once. The source material was PBMCs. These receptor sequences come from a man aged 25 to 40 in good health and CMV-seropositive.

This clone was detected once. The CDR3 DNA reads TGTGCCAGCTCACCAGGACAGGACACCGGGGAGCTGTTTTTT. Translating it yields CASSPGQDTGELFF. The chain joins TRBV18 to TRBJ2-2; 7 nucleotides match TRBD1. The CDR3 extends over 14 amino acids. Germline CDR1 reads KGHSH; CDR2 reads LQKENI. V trimming: 2 bases; J trimming: 3 bases; junction bases outside the gene matches: 0.

The J gene is TRBJ1-6, the V gene TRBV5-4; D possibly corresponds to TRBD1 (5 bases). Germline V lookup: CDR1 SGHNT, CDR2 YYREEE (reference sequence). V lost 4 bases, J lost 4 bases, and 15 bases lay in between. The CDR3 has 16 residues. CDR3 bases: TGTGCCAGCAGCAGGACGGGGGTTACTTATAATTCACCCCTCCACTTT. Protein product: CASSRTGVTYNSPLHF. Using reference TRBV5-4 and TRBJ1-6 for the parts outside the CDR3, the full variable domain is ETGVTQSPTHLIKTRGQQVTLRCSSQSGHNTVSWYQQALGQGPQFIFQYYREEENGRGNFPPRFSGLQFPNYSSELNVNALELDDSALYLCASSRTGVTYNSPLHFGNGTRLTVT.

J is TRBJ2-4 and V is TRBV5-1; maybe TRBD2 (6 bases). The ends were cut back, 7 bases at V and 0 bases at J, with 11 bases in the middle. The V gene's germline CDR1 is SGHRS and CDR2 YFSETQ. The CDR3 is made up of 14 amino acids. CDR3: CASAPGLAKNIQYF. DNA for the CDR3: TGCGCCAGCGCCCCGGGACTAGCCAAAAACATTCAGTACTTC.

J is TRBJ1-5 and V is TRBV28; maybe TRBD1 (5 bases). Germline values: CDR1 MDHEN, CDR2 SYDVKM. V was shortened by 2 bases and J by 5 bases, with 13 bases between the two germline ends. The CDR3 is 15 amino acids. Here the CDR3 reads CASSLTGAGYQPQHF. For the CDR3, the DNA is TGTGCCAGCAGTTTAACCGGGGCGGGATATCAGCCCCAGCATTTT.

This clone was recorded once. The chain carries TRBV5-1 and TRBJ1-5; TRBD1 agrees at 8 bases. Germline V CDR1 and CDR2: SGHRS, YFSETQ. The CDR3 length is 13 residues. The ends lost 4 bases at V and 8 bases at J; junction bases unmatched: 5. The CDR3 bases are TGCGCCAGCAGCGTTCAGGGGGCTGAGCCCCAGCATTTT. This encodes CASSVQGAEPQHF.

The table lists this clone with a count of one. At one boundary the junction diverges from the germline segment, which might be a read error. This chain connects TRBV5-5 to TRBJ1-1; D is unresolved. The CDR3 is 13 amino acids. CDR1 and CDR2 from the germline V gene are SGHKS and YYEKEE (reference sequence). In nucleotides, the CDR3 is TGTACCAGCAGCTTCGTTACGGGGAATGAAGCTTTCTTT. Translating gives CTSSFVTGNEAFF. The variable domain in full, completed from reference TRBV5-5 and TRBJ1-1, reads DAGVTQSPTHLIKTRGQQVTLRCSPISGHKSVSWYQQVLGQGPQFIFQYYEKEERGRGNFPDRFSARQFPNYSSELNVNALLLGDSALYLCTSSFVTGNEAFFGQGTRLTVV.

The chain has TRBV28 and TRBJ1-1; a possible D gene is TRBD1 (5 bases). Germline CDR1 and CDR2: MDHEN and SYDVKM. This CDR3 has 16 residues. V was shortened by 3 bases and J by 5 bases, with 19 bases between the two germline ends. CDR3 loop: CASSFVETKGWTEAFF. In DNA, the CDR3 is TGTGCCAGCAGTTTCGTAGAAACGAAGGGGTGGACTGAAGCTTTCTTT.

This CDR3 reads CASSLAGLGKETQYF. Here the CDR3 DNA reads TGTGCCAGCAGCTTGGCGGGACTTGGGAAAGAGACCCAGTACTTC. The chain carries TRBV7-2 and TRBJ2-5; a weak D match, TRBD2 (6 bases). The CDR3 runs to 15 residues. Trimming took off 3 bases at V and 3 bases at J, with 14 bases between the two ends. Looked up from germline, CDR1 is SGHTA and CDR2 is FQGNSA.

This chain's CDR3 is CASSILNEGGGNQPQHF. The CDR3 nucleotides are TGTGCCAGTAGTATACTAAATGAGGGCGGCGGCAATCAGCCCCAGCATTTT. The rearrangement links TRBV19 to TRBJ1-5; D ambiguous. The V gene's germline CDR1 is LNHDA and CDR2 SQIVND (reference sequence). Trimming took off 2 bases at V and 2 bases at J, with 16 bases between the two ends. The CDR3 runs to 17 residues. Drawing the rest from reference TRBV19 and TRBJ1-5, the complete variable domain is DGGITQSPKYLFRKEGQNVTLSCEQNLNHDAMYWYRQDPGQGLRLIYYSQIVNDFQKGDIAEGYSVSREKKESFPLTVTSAQKNPTAFYLCASSILNEGGGNQPQHFGDGTRLSIL.